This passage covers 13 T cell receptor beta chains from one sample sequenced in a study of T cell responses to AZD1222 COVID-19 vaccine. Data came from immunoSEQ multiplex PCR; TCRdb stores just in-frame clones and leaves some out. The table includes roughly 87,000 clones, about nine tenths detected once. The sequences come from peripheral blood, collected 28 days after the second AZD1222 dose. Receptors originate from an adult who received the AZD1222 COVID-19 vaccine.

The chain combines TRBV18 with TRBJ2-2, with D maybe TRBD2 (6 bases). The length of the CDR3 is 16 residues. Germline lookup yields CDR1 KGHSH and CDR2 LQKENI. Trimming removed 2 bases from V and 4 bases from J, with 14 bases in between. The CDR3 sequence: CASSPMEQGGTGELFF. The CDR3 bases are TGTGCCAGCTCACCAATGGAGCAGGGAGGCACCGGGGAGCTGTTTTTT.

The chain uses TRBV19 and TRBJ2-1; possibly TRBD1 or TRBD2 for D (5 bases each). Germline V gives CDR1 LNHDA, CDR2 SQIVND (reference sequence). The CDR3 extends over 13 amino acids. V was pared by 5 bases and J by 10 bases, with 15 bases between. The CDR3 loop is CASSPDRDPEQFF. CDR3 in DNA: TGTGCCAGTAGTCCTGACCGGGACCCCGAGCAGTTCTTC.

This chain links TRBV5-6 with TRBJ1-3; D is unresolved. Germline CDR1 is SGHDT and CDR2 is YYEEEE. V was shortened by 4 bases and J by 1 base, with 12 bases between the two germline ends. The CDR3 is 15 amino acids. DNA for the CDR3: TGTGCCAGCAGCCTGAGGACTCAATCTGGAAACACCATATATTTT. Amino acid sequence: CASSLRTQSGNTIYF.

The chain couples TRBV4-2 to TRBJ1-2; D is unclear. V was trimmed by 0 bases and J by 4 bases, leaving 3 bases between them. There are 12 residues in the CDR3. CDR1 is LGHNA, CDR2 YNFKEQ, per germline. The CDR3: CASSQDLYGYTF. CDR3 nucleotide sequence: TGTGCCAGCAGCCAAGACCTCTATGGCTACACCTTC.

The CDR3 DNA is TGTGCCAGCAGCCAAGTTTGGGCAGGGGGTATCGGGGATACGCAGTATTTT. Translation gives CASSQVWAGGIGDTQYF. This chain joins TRBV4-2 and TRBJ2-3; TRBD1 matches 7 bases. This CDR3 spans 17 amino acids. Per germline, CDR1 LGHNA and CDR2 YNFKEQ. The ends lost 1 base at V and 6 bases at J; junction bases unmatched: 13.

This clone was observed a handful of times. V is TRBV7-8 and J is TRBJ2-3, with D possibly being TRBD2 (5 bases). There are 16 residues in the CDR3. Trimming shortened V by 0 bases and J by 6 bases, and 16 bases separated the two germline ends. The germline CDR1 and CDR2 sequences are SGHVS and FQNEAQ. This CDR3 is CASSLAPAPLGDTQYF. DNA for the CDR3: TGTGCCAGCAGCTTAGCGCCTGCACCACTAGGGGATACGCAGTATTTT.

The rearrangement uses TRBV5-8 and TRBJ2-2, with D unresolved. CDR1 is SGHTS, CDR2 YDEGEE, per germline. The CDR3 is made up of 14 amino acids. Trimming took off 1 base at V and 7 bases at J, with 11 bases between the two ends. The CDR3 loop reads CASSLRWESGELFF. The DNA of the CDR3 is TGTGCCAGCAGCTTGAGGTGGGAAAGCGGGGAGCTGTTTTTT.

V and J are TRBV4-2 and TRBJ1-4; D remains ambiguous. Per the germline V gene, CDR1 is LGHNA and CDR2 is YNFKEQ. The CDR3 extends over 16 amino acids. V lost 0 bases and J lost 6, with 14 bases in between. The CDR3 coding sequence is TGTGCCAGCAGCCAAGAAAGGGCAGGCGAGGATGAAAAACTGTTTTTT. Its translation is CASSQERAGEDEKLFF.

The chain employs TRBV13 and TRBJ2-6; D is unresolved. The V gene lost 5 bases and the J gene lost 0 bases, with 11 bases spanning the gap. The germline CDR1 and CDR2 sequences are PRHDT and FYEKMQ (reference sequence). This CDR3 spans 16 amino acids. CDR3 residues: CASSRIDTSGANVLTF. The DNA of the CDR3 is TGTGCCAGCAGCCGAATCGACACCTCTGGGGCCAACGTCCTGACTTTC.

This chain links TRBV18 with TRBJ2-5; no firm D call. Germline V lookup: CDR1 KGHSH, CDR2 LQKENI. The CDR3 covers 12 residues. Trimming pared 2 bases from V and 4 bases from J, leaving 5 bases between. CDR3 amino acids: CASSPETETQYF. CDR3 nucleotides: TGTGCCAGCTCACCAGAGACAGAGACCCAGTACTTC. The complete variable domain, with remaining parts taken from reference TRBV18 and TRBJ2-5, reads NAGVMQNPRHLVRRRGQEARLRCSPMKGHSHVYWYRQLPEEGLKFMVYLQKENIIDESGMPKERFSAEFPKEGPSILRIQQVVRGDSAAYFCASSPETETQYFGPGTRLLVL.

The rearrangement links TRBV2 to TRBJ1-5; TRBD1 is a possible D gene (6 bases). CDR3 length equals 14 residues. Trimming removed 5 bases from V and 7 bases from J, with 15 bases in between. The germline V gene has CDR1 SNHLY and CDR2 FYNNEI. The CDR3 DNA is TGTGCCAGCAGTAAAGGGGGGGAGAGCCAGCCCCAGCATTTT. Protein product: CASSKGGESQPQHF.

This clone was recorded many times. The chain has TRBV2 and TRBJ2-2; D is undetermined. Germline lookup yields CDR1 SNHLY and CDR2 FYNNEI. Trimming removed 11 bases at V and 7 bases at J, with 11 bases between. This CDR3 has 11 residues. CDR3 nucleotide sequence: TGTGCCTCCCACGTTGGCGGGGAGCTGTTTTTT. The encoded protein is CASHVGGELFF.

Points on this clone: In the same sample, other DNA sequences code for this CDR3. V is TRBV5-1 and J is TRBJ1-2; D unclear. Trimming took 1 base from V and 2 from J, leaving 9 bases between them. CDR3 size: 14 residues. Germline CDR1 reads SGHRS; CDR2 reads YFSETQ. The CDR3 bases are TGCGCCAGCAGCTTGCCCGGCGGGAACTATGGCTACACCTTC. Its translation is CASSLPGGNYGYTF.